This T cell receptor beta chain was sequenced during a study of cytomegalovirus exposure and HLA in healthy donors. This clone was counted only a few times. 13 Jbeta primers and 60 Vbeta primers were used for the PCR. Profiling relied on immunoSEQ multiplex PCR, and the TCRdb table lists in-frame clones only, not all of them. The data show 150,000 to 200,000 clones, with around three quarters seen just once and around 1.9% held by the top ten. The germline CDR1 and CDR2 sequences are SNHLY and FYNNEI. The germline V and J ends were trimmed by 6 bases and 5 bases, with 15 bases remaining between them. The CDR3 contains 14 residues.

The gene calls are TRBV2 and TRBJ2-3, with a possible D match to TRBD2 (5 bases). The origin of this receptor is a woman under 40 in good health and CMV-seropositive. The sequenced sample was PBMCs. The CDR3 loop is CASSPDYFGDTQYF. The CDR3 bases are TGTGCCAGCAGCCCCGACTATTTTGGAGATACGCAGTATTTT.